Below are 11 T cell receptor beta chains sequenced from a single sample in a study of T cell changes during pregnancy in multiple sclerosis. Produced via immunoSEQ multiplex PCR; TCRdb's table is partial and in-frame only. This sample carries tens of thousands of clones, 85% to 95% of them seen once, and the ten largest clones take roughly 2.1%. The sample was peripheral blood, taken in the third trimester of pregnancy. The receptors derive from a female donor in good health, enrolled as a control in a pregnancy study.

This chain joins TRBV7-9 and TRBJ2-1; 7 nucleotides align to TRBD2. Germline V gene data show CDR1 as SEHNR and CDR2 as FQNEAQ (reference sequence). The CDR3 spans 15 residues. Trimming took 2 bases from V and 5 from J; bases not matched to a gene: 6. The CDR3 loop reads CASSLFWREHNEQFF. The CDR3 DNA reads TGTGCCAGCAGCTTATTCTGGCGGGAGCACAATGAGCAGTTCTTC.

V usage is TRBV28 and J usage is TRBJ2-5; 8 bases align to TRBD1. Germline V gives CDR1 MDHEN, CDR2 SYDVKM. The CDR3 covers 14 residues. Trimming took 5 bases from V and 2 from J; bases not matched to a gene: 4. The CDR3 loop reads CASSLQGVQETQYF. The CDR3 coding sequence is TGTGCCAGCAGTCTACAGGGGGTTCAAGAGACCCAGTACTTC.

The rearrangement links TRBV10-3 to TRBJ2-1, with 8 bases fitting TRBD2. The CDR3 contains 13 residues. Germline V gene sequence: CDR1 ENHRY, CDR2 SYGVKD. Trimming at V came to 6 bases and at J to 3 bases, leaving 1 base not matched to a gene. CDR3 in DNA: TGTGCCATCAGGAGCGGGGGCTACAATGAGCAGTTCTTC. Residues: CAIRSGGYNEQFF.

CDR3 nucleotides: TGTGCCAGCAGTTCCTGGACAGGTGACTACAATGAGCAGTTCTTC. Its protein product is CASSSWTGDYNEQFF. The chain links TRBV27 to TRBJ2-1; TRBD1 agrees at 7 bases. The germline V gene encodes CDR1 MNHEY and CDR2 SMNVEV (reference sequence). Losses at the gene ends were 4 bases for V and 3 bases for J; bases not matched to a gene: 6. The CDR3 covers 15 residues.

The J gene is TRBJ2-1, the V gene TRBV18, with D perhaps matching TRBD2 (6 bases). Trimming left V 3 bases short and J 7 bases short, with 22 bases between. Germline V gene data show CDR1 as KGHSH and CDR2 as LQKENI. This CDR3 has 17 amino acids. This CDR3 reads CASSPANYGAGLNEQFF. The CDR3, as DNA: TGTGCCAGCTCACCGGCGAACTACGGCGCGGGATTAAATGAGCAGTTCTTC.

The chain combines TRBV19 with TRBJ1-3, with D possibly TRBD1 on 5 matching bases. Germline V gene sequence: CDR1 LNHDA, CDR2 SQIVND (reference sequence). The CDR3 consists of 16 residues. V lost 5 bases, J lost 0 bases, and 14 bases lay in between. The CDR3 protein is CASSAGPISSGNTIYF. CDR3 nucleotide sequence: TGTGCCAGTAGTGCGGGACCGATCAGCTCTGGAAACACCATATATTTT. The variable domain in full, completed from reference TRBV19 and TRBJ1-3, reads DGGITQSPKYLFRKEGQNVTLSCEQNLNHDAMYWYRQDPGQGLRLIYYSQIVNDFQKGDIAEGYSVSREKKESFPLTVTSAQKNPTAFYLCASSAGPISSGNTIYFGEGSWLTVV.

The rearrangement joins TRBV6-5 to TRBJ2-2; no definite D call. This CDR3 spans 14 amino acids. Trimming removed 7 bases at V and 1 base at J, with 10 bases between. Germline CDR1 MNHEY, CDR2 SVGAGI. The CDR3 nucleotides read TGTGCCAGCACTACCATCGTGAACACCGGGGAGCTGTTTTTT. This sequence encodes CASTTIVNTGELFF.

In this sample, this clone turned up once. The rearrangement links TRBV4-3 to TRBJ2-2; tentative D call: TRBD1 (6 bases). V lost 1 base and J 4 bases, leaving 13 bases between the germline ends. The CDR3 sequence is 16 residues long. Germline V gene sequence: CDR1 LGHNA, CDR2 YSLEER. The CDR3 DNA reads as TGCGCCAGCAGCCAAGGAACAGGGTTGGGCACCGGGGAGCTGTTTTTT. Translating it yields CASSQGTGLGTGELFF.

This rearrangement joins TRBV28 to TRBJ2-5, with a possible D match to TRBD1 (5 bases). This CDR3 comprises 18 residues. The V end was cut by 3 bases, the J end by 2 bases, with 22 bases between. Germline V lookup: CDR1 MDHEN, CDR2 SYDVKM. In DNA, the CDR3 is TGTGCCAGCAGTTTCCATCACGCCTCGGACAAGCCACAAGAGACCCAGTACTTC. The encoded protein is CASSFHHASDKPQETQYF.

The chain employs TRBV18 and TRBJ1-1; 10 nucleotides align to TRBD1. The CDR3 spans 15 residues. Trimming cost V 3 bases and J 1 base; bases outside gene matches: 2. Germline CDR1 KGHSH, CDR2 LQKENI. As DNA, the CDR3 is TGTGCCAGCTCACCGACAGGGGGCTCGAACACTGAAGCTTTCTTT. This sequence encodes CASSPTGGSNTEAFF.

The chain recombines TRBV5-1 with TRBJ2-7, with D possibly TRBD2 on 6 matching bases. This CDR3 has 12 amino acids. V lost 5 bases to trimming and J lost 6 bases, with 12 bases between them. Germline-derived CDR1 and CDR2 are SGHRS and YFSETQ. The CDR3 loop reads CASRLGLSEQYF. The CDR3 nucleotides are TGCGCCAGCAGACTGGGACTTTCCGAGCAGTACTTC.